The present T cell receptor beta chain was sequenced within a study of Ad26.COV2.S vaccination and SARS-CoV-2 variants. Sequencing was performed with immunoSEQ multiplex PCR; in TCRdb, only in-frame clones are kept and a portion is missing. The data hold roughly 500,000 clones, with roughly 89% observed a single time. Treatment reported: roughly 19 received Ad26.COV2.S at low or high dose, single or two shots; 5 received placebo; per-sample allocation not given. Day 63 following the first vaccine or placebo injection was when the samples were taken. Germline V gene sequence: CDR1 KGHSH, CDR2 LQKENI. CDR3 length equals 13 residues. The V end was cut by 3 bases, the J end by 1 base, with 6 bases between. This clone has more than one count but fewer than ten. Distinct nucleotide sequences in the sample also encode this CDR3.

The sequence came from a person between 18 and 65 years old who received the Ad26.COV2.S COVID-19 vaccine or a placebo. The sequencing here drew on peripheral blood, taken in a trial of Ad26.COV2.S vaccine versus placebo. This chain connects TRBV18 to TRBJ1-1, with D uncertain. In nucleotides, the CDR3 is TGTGCCAGCTCACCTTCAGGGAACACTGAAGCTTTCTTT. Its protein product is CASSPSGNTEAFF.